Listed below are T cell receptor beta chains from one sample, sequenced in a study of response to subunit inactivated influenza vaccine. TCRdb analysed the RT-PCR reads with MiXCR anew, one entry per CDR3 protein. The table has about 780,000 distinct CDR3 sequences, roughly 20% seen once. This specimen consisted of PBMCs from blood, obtained roughly 5 days after vaccination. The receptors stem from a man between 45 and 60 years old who received an inactivated influenza vaccine. Each CDR3 is given with its conserved first and last residue. The D gene is left open where the match is weak. Clone size, where shown, is once, few, many, or a class for clones that have expanded.

>.|TRBJ2-7|14|TRBV29-1|TRBD2
TGCAGCGTTTCCTCAAGCGGGAGACCCTACGAGCAGTACTTC
CSVSSSGRPYEQYF
>.|TRBJ2-4|14|TRBV12-3/TRBV12-4|TRBD1
TGTGCCAGCAGTTTCGGGCAGGGGGCCGGCATTCAGTACTTC
CASSFGQGAGIQYF
>.|TRBJ2-7|14|TRBV28|TRBD1
TGTGCCAGCAGGCCGACAGGGGCACCCTACGAGCAGTACTTC
CASRPTGAPYEQYF
>.|TRBJ2-2|15|TRBV4-3|TRBD1
TGCGCCAGCAGCCAAGAGGACAGGGACACCGGGGAGCTGTTTTTT
CASSQEDRDTGELFF
>many|TRBJ1-1|12|TRBV12-3/TRBV12-4|.
TGTGCCAGCACCATTACAGGGTTTGAAGCTTTCTTT
CASTITGFEAFF
>.|TRBJ1-4|14|TRBV4-3|TRBD1
TGCGCCAGCAGCCAAGACAGGGGGCTCGAAAAACTGTTTTTT
CASSQDRGLEKLFF
>many|TRBJ2-1|13|TRBV5-6|.
TGTGCCAGCAGCTCCGCGGGTCAAAGTGAGCAGTTCTTC
CASSSAGQSEQFF
>.|TRBJ2-6|13|TRBV6-1|.
TGTGCCAGCCAGCTCTCTGGGGCCAACGTCCTGACTTTC
CASQLSGANVLTF
>.|TRBJ2-7|13|TRBV12-3/TRBV12-4|.
TGTGCCAGCAGGTCCCGGATGGGATACGAGCAGTACTTC
CASRSRMGYEQYF
>.|TRBJ2-7|15|TRBV15|.
TGTGCCACCAGCAGAGATTTGACAGTCTCCTACGAGCAGTACTTC
CATSRDLTVSYEQYF
>many|TRBJ2-7|12|TRBV6-5|.
TGTGCCAGCAGTTACTACGGCCGCGAGCAGTACTTC
CASSYYGREQYF
>few|TRBJ2-1|16|TRBV7-2|.
TGTGCCAGCAGCTTAGCTGGGGGAGCCGGCCACAATGAGCAGTTCTTC
CASSLAGGAGHNEQFF
>.|TRBJ1-1|16|TRBV6-1|.
TGTGCCAGCAGTGAAAGGGCAGGGAGGGGGAACACTGAAGCTTTCTTT
CASSERAGRGNTEAFF
>few|TRBJ1-5|15|TRBV7-2|.
TGTGCCAGCAGCTTATGGACAGAGTCCTCTCAGCCCCAGCATTTT
CASSLWTESSQPQHF
>many|TRBJ2-7|15|TRBV15|TRBD1
TGTGCCACCAGCAGGGATCGACAGGGCGCCTACGAGCAGTACTTC
CATSRDRQGAYEQYF
>many|TRBJ2-2|12|TRBV25-1|.
TGTGCCAGCAGTCGTGGGCCCGGGGAGCTGTTTTTT
CASSRGPGELFF
>few|TRBJ2-1|13|TRBV7-9|TRBD1
TGTGCCAGCAGCTCCGACAGGGGTGCCCCGAAGTTCTTC
CASSSDRGAPKFF
>many|TRBJ2-1|12|TRBV19|.
TGTGCCAGTAGTCGTTCCTACAATGAGCAGTTCTTC
CASSRSYNEQFF
>.|TRBJ2-7|15|TRBV5-1|.
TGCGCCAGCAGTCCCTCTTTGGGCAGCTACTACGAGCAGTACTTC
CASSPSLGSYYEQYF
>.|TRBJ2-7|16|TRBV19|TRBD2
TGTGCCAGTAGTATAGGGACTAGCGGGAGGAGCTACGAGCAGTACTTC
CASSIGTSGRSYEQYF
>.|TRBJ2-7|17|TRBV7-9|TRBD1
TGTGCCAGCAGCTTAGCCCTCGGACAGGGGGCCTCCTACGAGCAGTACTTC
CASSLALGQGASYEQYF
>.|TRBJ1-6|14|TRBV4-2|TRBD1
TGTGCCAGCAGCCAATCCACAGGGGATCGGCCCCTCCACTTT
CASSQSTGDRPLHF
>.|TRBJ1-2|15|TRBV15|.
TGTGCCACCAGCAGGGACCAGACAAGACAAGCGGGCTACACCTTC
CATSRDQTRQAGYTF
>few|TRBJ2-2|16|TRBV9|.
TGTGCCAGCAGCTCCCGTTACACTACGAACACCGGGGAGCTGTTTTTT
CASSSRYTTNTGELFF
>.|TRBJ2-7|16|TRBV6-2/TRBV6-3|TRBD1
TGTGCCAGCAGTTACTCCCGGGACAGGGGTCGCTACGAGCAGTACTTC
CASSYSRDRGRYEQYF
>few|TRBJ2-1|16|TRBV28|.
TGTGCCAGCAGTCTTCCATATGGGCTAACCTACAATGAGCAGTTCTTC
CASSLPYGLTYNEQFF
>.|TRBJ2-5|17|TRBV9|TRBD2
TGTGCCAGCAGCGCCGGGACCAATAGCGGGGGGAAAGAGACCCAGTACTTC
CASSAGTNSGGKETQYF
>.|TRBJ2-1|16|TRBV7-6|.
TGTGCCAGCAGCTTAGGAGGGGGGAGGTTGAACAATGAGCAGTTCTTC
CASSLGGGRLNNEQFF
>few|TRBJ2-5|13|TRBV20-1|.
TGCAGTGCTAGCGGACAGCGTCAAGAGACCCAGTACTTC
CSASGQRQETQYF
>.|TRBJ2-5|15|TRBV28|.
TGTGCCAGCAGTTCTCCCCCAGGGACGGGAGAGACCCAGTACTTC
CASSSPPGTGETQYF
>.|TRBJ2-7|14|TRBV6-1|TRBD1
TGTGCCAGCAGCCCTGCGGGACAGGGGAACGAGCAGTACTTC
CASSPAGQGNEQYF
>few|TRBJ1-1|15|TRBV20-1|TRBD1
TGCAGTGCCCCTATGGGCCAGGGGGCGCGGGATGAAGCTTTCTTT
CSAPMGQGARDEAFF
>.|TRBJ2-4|15|TRBV5-1|.
TGCGCCAGCAGCTTGTACGGTGAGGGAGAAAACATTCAGTACTTC
CASSLYGEGENIQYF
>many|TRBJ2-1|13|TRBV7-9|.
TGTGCCAGCAGCCCGTTATACTACAATGAGCAGTTCTTC
CASSPLYYNEQFF
>.|TRBJ2-7|14|TRBV7-9|TRBD2
TGTGCCAGCAGCCAAACGGGGGGGGTCTACGAGCAGTACTTC
CASSQTGGVYEQYF
>.|TRBJ2-1|15|TRBV6-2/TRBV6-3|.
TGTGCCAGCAGTTACCCAACGGACGGATACAATGAGCAGTTCTTC
CASSYPTDGYNEQFF
>.|TRBJ2-5|14|TRBV7-9|.
TGTGCCAGCAGCTTAATTGAGTACCAAGAGACCCAGTACTTC
CASSLIEYQETQYF
>few|TRBJ1-2|12|TRBV7-9|TRBD1
TGTGCCAGCAGCTCGGACAGGCTCCCATCCGTCTTC
CASSSDRLPSVF
>few|TRBJ2-1|13|TRBV29-1|TRBD2
TGCAGCGTTGAAGGCCTAGCGGGCGGAACACAGTTCTTC
CSVEGLAGGTQFF
>.|TRBJ2-7|15|TRBV12-5|.
TGTGCTAGTGGTTTGGGGTGGGAGCAGACCTACGAGCAGTACTTC
CASGLGWEQTYEQYF
>.|TRBJ2-7|13|TRBV12-3/TRBV12-4|TRBD2
TGTGCCAGCAGTTCACAGCGGGGCGGCGAGCAGTACTTC
CASSSQRGGEQYF
>few|TRBJ2-5|12|TRBV12-3/TRBV12-4|.
TGTGCCAGCACCACTTTCGGGGTCTCTCCGTACTTC
CASTTFGVSPYF
>.|TRBJ1-2|10|TRBV29-1|.
TGCAGCGTTGCCTTGGATGGCTACACCTTC
CSVALDGYTF
>few|TRBJ1-1|15|TRBV29-1|.
TGCAGCGTTGAAGAGGGGGGGGCCCGGAACACTGAAGCTTTCTTT
CSVEEGGARNTEAFF
>.|TRBJ2-2|17|TRBV4-3|TRBD2
TGCGCCAGCAGCCATATACTAGCGGGGGGTAACACCGGGGAGCTGTTTTTT
CASSHILAGGNTGELFF
>.|TRBJ2-3|17|TRBV3-1|TRBD1
TGTGCCAGCAGCCATTCGGACAGGGGGCGACGGACAGATACGCAGTATTTT
CASSHSDRGRRTDTQYF
>many|TRBJ2-3|15|TRBV10-3|TRBD1
TGTGCCATCAGTGTGGGACAGGGGGGAGTGGATACGCAGTATTTT
CAISVGQGGVDTQYF
>.|TRBJ2-7|15|TRBV11-2|TRBD1
TGTGCCAGCAGCCTGGACAGGAGACCTCTCTACGAGCAGTACTTC
CASSLDRRPLYEQYF
>.|TRBJ1-2|15|TRBV3-1|.
TGTGCCAGCAGCCCGACCTCCCTGGGTTCCGATGGCTACACCTTC
CASSPTSLGSDGYTF
>.|TRBJ1-6|15|TRBV30|.
TGTGCCTGGAGTCCTTCGGGATCCTATAATTCACCCCTCCACTTT
CAWSPSGSYNSPLHF
>few|TRBJ2-1|14|TRBV7-2|.
TGTGCCAGCAGCTTTACAGGGTACCGGACTGAGCAGTTCTTC
CASSFTGYRTEQFF
>.|TRBJ2-5|16|TRBV20-1|TRBD2
TGCAGTGCTAGCTCCCCCCAAGCGGGGGGGCCTGAGACCCAGTACTTC
CSASSPQAGGPETQYF
>.|TRBJ2-1|15|TRBV10-3|TRBD2
TGTGCCATCAGTAATAAGGGACTAATCTACAATGAGCAGTTCTTC
CAISNKGLIYNEQFF
>few|TRBJ2-3|15|TRBV13|TRBD1
TGTGCCAGCAGCTCACGGGACAGAATCACAGATACGCAGTATTTT
CASSSRDRITDTQYF
>few|TRBJ2-1|16|TRBV5-1|TRBD1
TGCGCCAGCAGCTCGGGACAGGGAGGACTTGGCAATGAGCAGTTCTTC
CASSSGQGGLGNEQFF
>.|TRBJ2-3|14|TRBV20-1|TRBD2
TGCAGTGCTAGCGGGACTAGCGGGGCAGATACGCAGTATTTT
CSASGTSGADTQYF
>.|TRBJ2-3|15|TRBV9|.
TGTGCCAGCAGCGCCGGTTTGGGAAGGGCAGATACGCAGTATTTT
CASSAGLGRADTQYF
>.|TRBJ2-7|15|TRBV6-1|.
TGTGCCAGCAGGACCGGACCCGGAGCAGGCAACGAGCAGTACTTC
CASRTGPGAGNEQYF
>many|TRBJ2-7|14|TRBV7-9|TRBD1
TGTGCCAGCAGTGCCGGGACAGGGAATTACGAGCAGTACTTC
CASSAGTGNYEQYF